This TCR beta chain came from a study of blood T cell repertoires in COVID-19. Study information: The samples span acute and convalescent COVID-19 from the United States, Italy and Spain. The analysed material was cDNA or gDNA that came from T cells, B-cell-depleted T cells, or PBMCs.

The assay was immunoSEQ multiplex PCR, and TCRdb's table has in-frame clones only and misses some. The sample has about 270,000 clones, 85% seen once. Germline assignment: CDR1 SGHDN and CDR2 FVKESK. The CDR3 loop spans 14 amino acids. Trimming took 11 bases from V and 1 from J; bases not matched to a gene: 7. Allocation to cohorts depended on clinical history reported by the participants. Sequencing was done on a sample of PBMCs or T cells enriched from blood (not recorded which). This receptor was taken from a woman aged 45 to 65 with acute COVID-19. The chain uses TRBV14 and TRBJ1-3; TRBD1 matches at 8 bases. The CDR3 DNA reads TGTGCCGGCGGACAGGGAAGGTCTGGAAACACCATATATTTT. It encodes CAGGQGRSGNTIYF.